These 32 T cell receptor beta chains share one sample of origin, sequenced in a study of blood T cell repertoires in COVID-19. Repertoires were generated with immunoSEQ multiplex PCR, while TCRdb's copy carries only in-frame clones and drops some. The table lists almost 400,000 clones, roughly 86% of them singletons, with 1.7% in the top ten. The sequenced sample was PBMCs or T cells enriched from blood (not recorded which). The source is a woman in her 30s who had recovered from COVID-19.

The chain combines TRBV12-3 or TRBV12-4 with TRBJ2-3; D remains ambiguous. The V gene lost 4 bases and the J gene lost 1 base, with 6 bases spanning the gap. The CDR3 runs to 13 residues. In DNA, the CDR3 is TGTGCCAGCAGTTCTCGTGGCACAGATACGCAGTATTTT. Translating gives CASSSRGTDTQYF.

This rearrangement joins TRBV19 to TRBJ1-2; D is perhaps TRBD1 (6 bases). Germline V CDR1 and CDR2: LNHDA, SQIVND (reference sequence). The V and J ends lost 6 bases and 3 bases respectively, with 8 bases between them. The CDR3 has 12 amino acids. CDR3 sequence (DNA): TGTGCCAGTAGACAGGGTGACTATGGCTACACCTTC. Translating gives CASRQGDYGYTF.

The chain has TRBV3-1 (or the pseudogene TRBV3-2) and TRBJ1-5; TRBD1 is a possible D gene (6 bases). Trimming took 0 bases from V and 7 from J, leaving 16 bases between them. There are 16 residues in the CDR3. Germline CDR1 LGHDT, CDR2 YNNKEL (reference sequence). The CDR3 loop reads CASSQDRGGGGQPQHF. CDR3 sequence (DNA): TGTGCCAGCAGCCAAGATCGTGGGGGCGGCGGACAGCCCCAGCATTTT.

The chain links TRBV3-1 (or the pseudogene TRBV3-2) to TRBJ2-7; the D gene is possibly TRBD2 (7 bases). V was pared by 4 bases and J by 6 bases, with 13 bases between. The CDR3 covers 13 residues. Germline CDR1 reads LGHDT; CDR2 reads YNNKEL (reference sequence). The CDR3 protein is CASSPRGGGEQYF. The CDR3 coding sequence is TGTGCCAGCAGCCCGAGGGGGGGCGGCGAGCAGTACTTC.

This chain joins TRBV6-2 or TRBV6-3 and TRBJ2-7; TRBD1 aligns across 11 bases. The junction had 7 bases not matched to a gene; V was cut back by 6 bases and J by 3 bases. The CDR3 length is 15 residues. The germline V gene encodes CDR1 MNHEY and CDR2 SVGEGT. In DNA form, the CDR3 reads TGTGCCAGCAGCCCCTGGACAGGGGGCCTCTACGAGCAGTACTTC. Its translation is CASSPWTGGLYEQYF.

This clone was seen only a few times. The chain employs TRBV19 and TRBJ2-3; 10 nucleotides agree with TRBD2. CDR3 size: 17 residues. Looked up from germline, CDR1 is LNHDA and CDR2 is SQIVND (reference sequence). Losses at the gene ends were 5 bases for V and 0 bases for J; bases not matched to a gene: 8. CDR3 protein: CASSPFVAGGSTDTQYF. The CDR3 DNA is TGTGCCAGTAGTCCTTTCGTAGCGGGAGGTAGCACAGATACGCAGTATTTT.

V is TRBV4-3 and J is TRBJ2-7, with D unclear. The CDR3 spans 14 residues. V was clipped by 0 bases and J by 0 bases, with 6 bases between them. Germline lookup yields CDR1 LGHNA and CDR2 YSLEER. In nucleotides, the CDR3 is TGCGCCAGCAGCCAAGAACACAGCTCCTACGAGCAGTACTTC. Its translation: CASSQEHSSYEQYF.

The J gene is TRBJ1-2, the V gene TRBV7-8; 9 bases are a match to TRBD1. Trimming removed 4 bases from V and 0 bases from J; junction bases left unmatched: 6. Looked up from germline, CDR1 is SGHVS and CDR2 is FQNEAQ. This CDR3 contains 16 residues. CDR3 residues: CASSSSRQGANYGYTF. The CDR3 coding sequence is TGTGCCAGCAGCTCATCCCGACAGGGGGCTAACTATGGCTACACCTTC.

The V call is TRBV6-6, the J call TRBJ1-1; D is unclear. CDR3 length: 15 residues. Germline lookup yields CDR1 MNHNY and CDR2 SVGAGI (reference sequence). The germline V and J ends were trimmed by 6 bases and 0 bases, with 14 bases remaining between them. The CDR3: CASSRMGFMNTEAFF. The CDR3 bases are TGTGCCAGCAGCCGGATGGGCTTCATGAACACTGAAGCTTTCTTT.

The chain uses TRBV30 and TRBJ1-2; the match to TRBD1 covers 10 bases. Looked up from germline, CDR1 is GTSNPN and CDR2 is SVGIG (reference sequence). J lost 8 bases, V lost 5 bases, and 5 bases had no gene match. The CDR3 has 12 residues. CDR3: CAWGTGAGGYTF. Here the CDR3 DNA reads TGTGCCTGGGGGACAGGGGCGGGAGGCTACACCTTC.

This clone was observed a few times. The CDR3 loop reads CASSLDWESKTGETQYF. The CDR3 region has the DNA TGTGCCAGCAGCTTAGATTGGGAGTCCAAGACCGGGGAGACCCAGTACTTC. The chain joins TRBV7-6 to TRBJ2-5; TRBD2 might be the D (5 bases). The CDR3 has 17 residues. From germline, CDR1 is SGHVS and CDR2 FNYEAQ. Trimming shortened V by 1 base and J by 5 bases, and 20 bases separated the two germline ends.

The rearrangement links TRBV5-4 to TRBJ2-1; 7 bases align to TRBD2. Germline-derived CDR1 and CDR2 are SGHNT and YYREEE (reference sequence). This CDR3 spans 17 amino acids. V lost 1 base to trimming and J lost 2 bases; unmatched junction nucleotides: 9. This CDR3 is CASSLSPTSMAYNEQFF. In DNA, the CDR3 is TGTGCCAGCAGCTTGTCTCCGACTAGCATGGCCTACAATGAGCAGTTCTTC.

The J gene is TRBJ1-1, the V gene TRBV5-1; perhaps TRBD1 as D (5 bases). V dropped 0 bases and J dropped 1 base, with 7 bases sitting between them. This CDR3 contains 14 residues. Germline-derived CDR1 and CDR2 are SGHRS and YFSETQ. CDR3 coding DNA: TGCGCCAGCAGCTTGGTGGACAAGAACACTGAAGCTTTCTTT. Translation: CASSLVDKNTEAFF.

The chain joins TRBV29-1 to TRBJ1-4, with unresolved D. Germline values: CDR1 SQVTM, CDR2 ANQGSEA. CDR3 length equals 13 residues. V gave up 3 bases and J gave up 8 bases, with 13 bases separating them. DNA for the CDR3: TGCAGCGTTGAGGAAGGAAGCGGAGAAAAACTGTTTTTT. Its translation is CSVEEGSGEKLFF.

This clone was seen once. V and J are TRBV5-1 and TRBJ2-1; perhaps TRBD1 as D (6 bases). This CDR3 region has 15 residues. V was trimmed by 0 bases and J by 5 bases, leaving 12 bases between them. In germline, CDR1 is SGHRS, CDR2 YFSETQ. The CDR3 coding sequence is TGCGCCAGCAGCTTGGAGGTGACAGGCAACAATGAGCAGTTCTTC. Protein: CASSLEVTGNNEQFF.

The V call is TRBV6-5, the J call TRBJ2-2; D may be TRBD2 (6 bases). With 4 bases removed from V and 5 bases from J, the gap between germline ends came to 14 bases. The CDR3 has 15 amino acids. Germline V gene lookup returns CDR1 MNHEY and CDR2 SVGAGI. CDR3 in amino acids: CASSSWGLKTGELFF. CDR3 DNA sequence: TGTGCCAGCAGTTCATGGGGACTGAAGACCGGGGAGCTGTTTTTT.

The chain employs TRBV5-1 and TRBJ1-3; unclear D gene. The germline V and J ends were trimmed by 0 bases and 2 bases, with 9 bases remaining between them. CDR1 and CDR2 (germline): SGHRS, YFSETQ. This CDR3 has 15 amino acids. The chain's CDR3 is CASSLAWQTGNTIYF. The CDR3 bases are TGCGCCAGCAGCTTGGCCTGGCAAACTGGAAACACCATATATTTT. The whole variable domain, remainder taken from reference TRBV5-1 and TRBJ1-3, is KAGVTQTPRYLIKTRGQQVTLSCSPISGHRSVSWYQQTPGQGLQFLFEYFSETQRNKGNFPGRFSGRQFSNSRSEMNVSTLELGDSALYLCASSLAWQTGNTIYFGEGSWLTVV.

The rearrangement links TRBV19 to TRBJ1-5, with 12 bases that match TRBD1. Germline trimming cut 7 bases from V and 5 bases from J; bases unmatched to any gene: 9. This CDR3 has 16 amino acids. Per the germline V gene, CDR1 is LNHDA and CDR2 is SQIVND (reference sequence). CDR3 amino acids: CASTKSRDRGHQPQHF. CDR3 in DNA: TGTGCCAGTACCAAAAGCCGGGACAGGGGGCATCAGCCCCAGCATTTT.

The V and J genes are TRBV4-2 and TRBJ1-2; TRBD1 might be the D (6 bases). This CDR3 comprises 17 residues. The germline V gene has CDR1 LGHNA and CDR2 YNFKEQ. Trimming pared 2 bases from V and 2 bases from J, leaving 18 bases between. CDR3 in amino acids: CASSQQRDIEGNYGYTF. In DNA form, the CDR3 reads TGTGCCAGCAGCCAACAGAGGGACATTGAGGGAAACTATGGCTACACCTTC.

In DNA, the CDR3 is TGTGCCAGCTCCCGGGGGGTGAATGAAAAACTGTTTTTT. It encodes CASSRGVNEKLFF. The chain links TRBV2 to TRBJ1-4; tentatively, D is TRBD1 (5 bases). V was shortened by 8 bases and J by 5 bases, with 12 bases between the two germline ends. This CDR3 contains 13 residues. CDR1 and CDR2 (germline): SNHLY, FYNNEI.

The chain is built from TRBV5-1 and TRBJ2-7, with a possible D match to TRBD1 (6 bases). Trimming took 3 bases from V and 2 from J, leaving 15 bases between them. The germline V gene has CDR1 SGHRS and CDR2 YFSETQ. This CDR3 has 15 amino acids. This CDR3 is CASSSTAGAAYEQYF. CDR3 coding DNA: TGCGCCAGCAGCTCGACAGCAGGGGCAGCCTACGAGCAGTACTTC.

The chain employs TRBV5-1 and TRBJ1-5; 7 bases are shared with TRBD1. The J segment lost 3 bases and the V segment lost 3 bases, leaving 6 bases of the junction unmatched. This CDR3 region has 15 residues. Germline values: CDR1 SGHRS, CDR2 YFSETQ. This CDR3 reads CASSYTGTDNQPQHF. The CDR3 DNA sequence: TGCGCCAGCAGCTATACCGGGACAGACAATCAGCCCCAGCATTTT.

The chain recombines TRBV5-1 with TRBJ1-1; D unresolved. There are 12 residues in the CDR3. Germline V gene data show CDR1 as SGHRS and CDR2 as YFSETQ. Trimming left V 7 bases short and J 0 bases short, with 7 bases between. The CDR3 coding sequence is TGCGCCAGCTTCAACATGAACACTGAAGCTTTCTTT. Translating gives CASFNMNTEAFF.

This chain uses TRBV5-1 with TRBJ2-5; 10 bases are shared with TRBD2. Germline lookup yields CDR1 SGHRS and CDR2 YFSETQ. The CDR3 sequence is 15 residues long. V dropped 4 bases and J dropped 2; count of bases not matched to a gene: 5. This CDR3 reads CASSPLAGEQETQYF. The CDR3 bases are TGCGCCAGCAGCCCGCTAGCGGGAGAACAAGAGACCCAGTACTTC.

The count of this clone is one. The chain uses TRBV18 and TRBJ1-5; the D is unclear. Germline CDR1 reads KGHSH; CDR2 reads LQKENI. This CDR3 contains 12 residues. V was cut by 5 bases and J by 4 bases, with 6 bases left in between. This chain's CDR3 is CASSTGNQPQHF. Written as DNA, the CDR3 is TGTGCCAGCTCAACGGGTAATCAGCCCCAGCATTTT.

Ten or more counts support this clone. The chain carries TRBV7-9 and TRBJ1-2; 9 bases agree with TRBD1. Per the germline V gene, CDR1 is SEHNR and CDR2 is FQNEAQ (reference sequence). The CDR3 has 13 residues. J lost 6 bases, V lost 7 bases, and 6 bases had no gene match. CDR3 coding DNA: TGTGCCAGCACCCGGACAGGGGAGAATGGCTACACCTTC. Its translation is CASTRTGENGYTF.

This clone appeared once. The chain uses TRBV7-2 and TRBJ2-7; D may be TRBD1 (6 bases). The CDR3 covers 15 residues. The germline V and J ends were trimmed by 5 bases and 2 bases, with 16 bases remaining between them. Germline V gene data show CDR1 as SGHTA and CDR2 as FQGNSA. The CDR3 loop reads CASSQTVDRTYEQYF. The CDR3 DNA reads TGTGCCAGCAGCCAAACCGTAGACAGGACCTACGAGCAGTACTTC.

The chain recombines TRBV7-9 with TRBJ2-7; 9 bases align to TRBD2. Germline V gives CDR1 SEHNR, CDR2 FQNEAQ (reference sequence). V gave up 4 bases and J gave up 2 bases; unmatched junction bases: 9. The CDR3 extends over 16 amino acids. The DNA for the CDR3 is TGTGCCAGCAGCTCGAAATTAGCGGGAGAAGCCTACGAGCAGTACTTC. Translating gives CASSSKLAGEAYEQYF. The full variable domain, completed using reference TRBV7-9 and TRBJ2-7, is DTGVSQNPRHKITKRGQNVTFRCDPISEHNRLYWYRQTLGQGPEFLTYFQNEAQLEKSRLLSDRFSAERPKGSFSTLEIQRTEQGDSAMYLCASSSKLAGEAYEQYFGPGTRLTVT.

V and J are TRBV18 and TRBJ1-2, with a possible D match to TRBD1 (6 bases). Trimming stripped 3 bases from V and 1 base from J, with 12 bases between. From germline, CDR1 is KGHSH and CDR2 LQKENI. This CDR3 contains 15 residues. This CDR3 reads CASSPGTGLNYGYTF. The CDR3 region has the DNA TGTGCCAGCTCACCGGGTACAGGGCTTAACTATGGCTACACCTTC.

This clone has only a few counts. The chain joins TRBV5-4 to TRBJ2-7, with TRBD2 matching 11 bases. This CDR3 has 14 amino acids. J was trimmed by 3 bases and V by 5 bases; bases with no gene match: 4. CDR1 is SGHNT and CDR2 is YYREEE in the germline V gene (reference sequence). The CDR3, as DNA: TGTGCCAGCAGTGGGCTAGCGGGAGGCTACGAGCAGTACTTC. As protein: CASSGLAGGYEQYF.

The CDR3 DNA is TGTGCCAGCAGCCTAGGTGAAAAACTGTTTTTT. Amino acids: CASSLGEKLFF. The J gene is TRBJ1-4, the V gene TRBV25-1; D gene uncertain. The germline V and J ends were trimmed by 6 bases and 7 bases, with 6 bases remaining between them. The CDR3 has 11 residues. The germline V gene encodes CDR1 MGHDK and CDR2 SYGVNS.

The gene calls are TRBV7-8 and TRBJ2-3; 10 nucleotides agree with TRBD2. The J segment lost 7 bases and the V segment lost 5 bases, leaving 18 bases of the junction unmatched. Germline V gives CDR1 SGHVS, CDR2 FQNEAQ. This CDR3 has 18 amino acids. The CDR3, as DNA: TGTGCCAGCAGCCTCCGCCTAGTTAGCGGGGGGCTCCCCCATACGCAGTATTTT. Protein product: CASSLRLVSGGLPHTQYF.